This TCR beta chain came from a study of cytomegalovirus exposure and HLA in healthy donors. Study context: An early data release held some 85 million unique TCRs from HLA-typed donors.

The CDR3 spans 20 residues. Germline CDR1 is SGHNT and CDR2 is YYREEE (reference sequence). V shed 1 base, J shed 1 base, and the junction held 19 bases outside the gene matches. This clone was detected only a few times. Amplification used 60 Vbeta primers and 13 Jbeta primers. Only in-frame clones appear in the TCRdb table, and some are missing; sequencing was by immunoSEQ multiplex PCR. The sample records 130,000 or so clones, roughly four fifths being singletons. Healthy bone marrow donors formed the donor group. The source is a man younger than 30 in good health and CMV-seropositive. The genes are TRBV5-4 and TRBJ2-7, with 8 nucleotides matching TRBD2. Input material: PBMCs. CDR3: CASSLPPKGSGAKESYEQYF. The CDR3 nucleotides read TGTGCCAGCAGCTTGCCCCCTAAAGGTAGCGGGGCGAAGGAGTCCTACGAGCAGTACTTC.